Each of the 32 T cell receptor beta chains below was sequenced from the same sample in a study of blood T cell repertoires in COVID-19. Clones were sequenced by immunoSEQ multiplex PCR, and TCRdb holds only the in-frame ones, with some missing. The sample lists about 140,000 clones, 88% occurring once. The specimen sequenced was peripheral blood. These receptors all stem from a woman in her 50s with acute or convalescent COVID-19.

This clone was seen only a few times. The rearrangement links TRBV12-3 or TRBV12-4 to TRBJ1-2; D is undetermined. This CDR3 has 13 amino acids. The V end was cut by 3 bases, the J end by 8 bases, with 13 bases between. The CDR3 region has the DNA TGTGCCAGCAGTTTCTCTATCACGTCAGGCTACACCTTC. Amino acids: CASSFSITSGYTF.

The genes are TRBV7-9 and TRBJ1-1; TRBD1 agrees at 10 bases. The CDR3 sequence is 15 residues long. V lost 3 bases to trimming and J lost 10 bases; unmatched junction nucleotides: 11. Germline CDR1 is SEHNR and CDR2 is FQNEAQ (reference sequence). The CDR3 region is CASSFADRGVLGAFF. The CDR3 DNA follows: TGTGCCAGCAGCTTTGCGGACAGGGGGGTTTTGGGAGCTTTCTTT.

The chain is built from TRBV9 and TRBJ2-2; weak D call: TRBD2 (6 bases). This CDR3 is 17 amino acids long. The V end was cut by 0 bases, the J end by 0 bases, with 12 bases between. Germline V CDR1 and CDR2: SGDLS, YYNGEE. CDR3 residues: CASSVVAGTANTGELFF. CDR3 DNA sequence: TGTGCCAGCAGCGTAGTAGCCGGGACTGCGAACACCGGGGAGCTGTTTTTT.

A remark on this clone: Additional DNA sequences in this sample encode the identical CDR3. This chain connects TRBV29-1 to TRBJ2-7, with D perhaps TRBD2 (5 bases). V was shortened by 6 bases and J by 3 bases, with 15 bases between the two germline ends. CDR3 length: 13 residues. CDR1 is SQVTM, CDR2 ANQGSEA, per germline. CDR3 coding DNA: TGCAGCGTGGTTTCGTGGGAGAGCTACGAGCAGTACTTC. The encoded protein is CSVVSWESYEQYF.

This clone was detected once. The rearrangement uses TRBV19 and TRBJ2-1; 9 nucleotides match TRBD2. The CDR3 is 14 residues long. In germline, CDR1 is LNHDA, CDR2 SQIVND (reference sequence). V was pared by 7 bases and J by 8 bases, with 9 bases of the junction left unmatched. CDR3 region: CASTLMGLADEQFF. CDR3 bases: TGTGCCAGTACTCTAATGGGACTAGCCGATGAGCAGTTCTTC.

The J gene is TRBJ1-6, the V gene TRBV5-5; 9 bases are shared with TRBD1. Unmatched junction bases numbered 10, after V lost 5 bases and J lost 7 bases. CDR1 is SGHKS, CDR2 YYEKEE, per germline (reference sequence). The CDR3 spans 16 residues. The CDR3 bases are TGTGCCAGCAGTAAATACCGGGACAGGGTCAATTCACCCCTCCACTTT. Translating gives CASSKYRDRVNSPLHF.

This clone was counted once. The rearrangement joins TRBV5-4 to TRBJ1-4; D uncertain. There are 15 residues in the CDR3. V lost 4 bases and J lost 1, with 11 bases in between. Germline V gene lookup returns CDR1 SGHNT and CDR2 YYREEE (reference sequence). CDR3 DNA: TGTGCCAGCAGCCCCTGGGAGGGAACTAATGAAAAACTGTTTTTT. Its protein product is CASSPWEGTNEKLFF.

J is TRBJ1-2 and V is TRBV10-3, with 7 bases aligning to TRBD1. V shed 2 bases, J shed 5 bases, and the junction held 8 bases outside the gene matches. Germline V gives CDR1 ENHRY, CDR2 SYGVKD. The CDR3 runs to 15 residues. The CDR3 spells CAISERDSPSYGYTF. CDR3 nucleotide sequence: TGTGCCATCAGTGAGCGGGACAGCCCCAGTTATGGCTACACCTTC.

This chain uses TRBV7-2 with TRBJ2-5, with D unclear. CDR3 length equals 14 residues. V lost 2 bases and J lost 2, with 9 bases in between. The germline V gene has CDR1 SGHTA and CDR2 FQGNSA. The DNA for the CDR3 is TGTGCCAGCAGCTTAAGTAACGCGCAAGAGACCCAGTACTTC. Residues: CASSLSNAQETQYF.

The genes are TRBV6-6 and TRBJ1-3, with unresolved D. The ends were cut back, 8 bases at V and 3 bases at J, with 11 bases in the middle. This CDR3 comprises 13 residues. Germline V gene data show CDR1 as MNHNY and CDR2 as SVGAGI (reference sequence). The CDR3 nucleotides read TGTGCCAGCGAGAGGGAGGTTGGAAACACCATATATTTT. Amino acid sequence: CASEREVGNTIYF.

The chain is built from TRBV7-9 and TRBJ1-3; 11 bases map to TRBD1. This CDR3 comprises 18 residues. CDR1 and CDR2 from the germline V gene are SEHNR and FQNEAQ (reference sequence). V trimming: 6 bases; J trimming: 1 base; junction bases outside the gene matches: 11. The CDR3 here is CASSPGQGVIGSGNTIYF. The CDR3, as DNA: TGTGCCAGCAGTCCGGGACAGGGGGTAATCGGATCTGGAAACACCATATATTTT. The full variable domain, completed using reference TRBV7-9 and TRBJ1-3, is DTGVSQNPRHKITKRGQNVTFRCDPISEHNRLYWYRQTLGQGPEFLTYFQNEAQLEKSRLLSDRFSAERPKGSFSTLEIQRTEQGDSAMYLCASSPGQGVIGSGNTIYFGEGSWLTVV.

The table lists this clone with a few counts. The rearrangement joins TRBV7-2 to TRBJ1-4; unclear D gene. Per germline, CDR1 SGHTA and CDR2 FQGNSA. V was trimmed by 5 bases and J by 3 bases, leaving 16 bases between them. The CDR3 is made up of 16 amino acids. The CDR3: CASSTRGAGSNEKLFF. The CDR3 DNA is TGTGCCAGCAGCACCCGCGGCGCCGGGTCTAATGAAAAACTGTTTTTT.

The CDR3 DNA sequence: TGTGCCAGCAGTCACGGGGTCAATCAGCCCCAGCATTTT. As protein: CASSHGVNQPQHF. The rearrangement uses TRBV12-3 or TRBV12-4 and TRBJ1-5; D is undetermined. The CDR3 has 13 residues. V lost 5 bases to trimming and J lost 3 bases, with 8 bases between them.

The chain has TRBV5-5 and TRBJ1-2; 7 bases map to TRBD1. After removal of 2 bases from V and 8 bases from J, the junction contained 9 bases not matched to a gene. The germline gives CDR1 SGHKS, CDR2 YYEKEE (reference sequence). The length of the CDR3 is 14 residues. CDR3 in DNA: TGTGCCAGCAGCTTTCCCGGGACAGCTATGGGCTACACCTTC. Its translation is CASSFPGTAMGYTF.

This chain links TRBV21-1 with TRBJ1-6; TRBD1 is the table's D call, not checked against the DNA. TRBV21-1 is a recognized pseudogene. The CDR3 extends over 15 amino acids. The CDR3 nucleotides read TGTGCCAGCAGCAAAGTAAGGACAGGGTATTCACCCCTCCACTTT. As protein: CASSKVRTGYSPLHF.

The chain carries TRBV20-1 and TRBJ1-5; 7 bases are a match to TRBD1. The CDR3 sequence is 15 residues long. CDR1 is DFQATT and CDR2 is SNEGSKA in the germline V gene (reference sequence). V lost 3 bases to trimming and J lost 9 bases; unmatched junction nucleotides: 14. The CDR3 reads CSASGLGQRTGPQHF. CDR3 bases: TGCAGTGCTAGTGGGTTGGGACAGAGAACGGGGCCCCAGCATTTT.

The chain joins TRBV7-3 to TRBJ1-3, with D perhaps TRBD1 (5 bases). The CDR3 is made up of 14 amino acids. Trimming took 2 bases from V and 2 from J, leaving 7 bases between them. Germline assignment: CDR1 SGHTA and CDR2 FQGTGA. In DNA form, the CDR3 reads TGTGCCAGCAGCTTACAGGGAACTGGAAACACCATATATTTT. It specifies CASSLQGTGNTIYF.

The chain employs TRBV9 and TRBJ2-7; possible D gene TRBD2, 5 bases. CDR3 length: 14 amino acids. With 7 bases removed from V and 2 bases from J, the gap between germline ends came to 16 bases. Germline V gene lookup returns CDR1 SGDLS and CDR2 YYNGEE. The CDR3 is CASGPSGRTYEQYF. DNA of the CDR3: TGTGCCAGCGGACCAAGCGGTCGGACCTACGAGCAGTACTTC.

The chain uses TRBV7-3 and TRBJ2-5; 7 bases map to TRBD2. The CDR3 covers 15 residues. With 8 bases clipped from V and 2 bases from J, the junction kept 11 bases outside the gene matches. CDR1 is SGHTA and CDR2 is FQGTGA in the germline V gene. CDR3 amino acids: CASGKAGVRQETQYF. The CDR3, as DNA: TGTGCCAGCGGAAAGGCGGGGGTGCGTCAAGAGACCCAGTACTTC.

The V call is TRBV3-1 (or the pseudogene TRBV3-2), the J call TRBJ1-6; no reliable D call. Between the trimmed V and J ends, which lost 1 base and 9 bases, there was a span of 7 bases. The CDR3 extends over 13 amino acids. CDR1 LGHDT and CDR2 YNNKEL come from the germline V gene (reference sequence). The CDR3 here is CASSQGGSSPLHF. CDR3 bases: TGTGCCAGCAGCCAAGGAGGGAGTTCACCCCTCCACTTT.

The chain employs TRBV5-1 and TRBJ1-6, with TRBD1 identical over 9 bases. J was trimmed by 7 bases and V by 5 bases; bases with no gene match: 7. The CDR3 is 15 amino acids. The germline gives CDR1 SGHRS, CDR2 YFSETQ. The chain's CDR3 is CASRQGAFKNSPLHF. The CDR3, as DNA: TGCGCCAGCAGACAGGGGGCCTTTAAGAATTCACCCCTCCACTTT.

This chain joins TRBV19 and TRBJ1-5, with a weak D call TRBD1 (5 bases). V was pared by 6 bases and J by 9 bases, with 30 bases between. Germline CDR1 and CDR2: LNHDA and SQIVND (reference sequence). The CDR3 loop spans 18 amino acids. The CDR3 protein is CASSYRGGSMLVDRPQHF. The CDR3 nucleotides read TGTGCCAGTAGCTATCGGGGGGGGAGTATGCTTGTCGATCGGCCCCAGCATTTT.

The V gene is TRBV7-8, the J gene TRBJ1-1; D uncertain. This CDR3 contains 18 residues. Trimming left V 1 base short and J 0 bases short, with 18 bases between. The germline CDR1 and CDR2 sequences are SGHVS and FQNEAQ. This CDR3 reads CASSLEGVEVNMNTEAFF. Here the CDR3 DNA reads TGTGCCAGCAGCTTAGAGGGTGTGGAGGTGAATATGAACACTGAAGCTTTCTTT.

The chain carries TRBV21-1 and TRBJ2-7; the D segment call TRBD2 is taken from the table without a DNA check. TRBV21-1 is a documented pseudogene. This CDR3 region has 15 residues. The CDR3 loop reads CASASENGSPYEQYF. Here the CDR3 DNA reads TGTGCCAGTGCTTCGGAAAACGGGAGTCCCTACGAGCAGTACTTC.

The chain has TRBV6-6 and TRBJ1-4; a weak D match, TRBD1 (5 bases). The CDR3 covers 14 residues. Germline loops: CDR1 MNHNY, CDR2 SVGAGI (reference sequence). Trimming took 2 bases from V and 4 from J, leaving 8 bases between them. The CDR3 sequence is CASSYRGDNEKLFF. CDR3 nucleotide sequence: TGTGCCAGCAGTTACCGGGGGGATAATGAAAAACTGTTTTTT.

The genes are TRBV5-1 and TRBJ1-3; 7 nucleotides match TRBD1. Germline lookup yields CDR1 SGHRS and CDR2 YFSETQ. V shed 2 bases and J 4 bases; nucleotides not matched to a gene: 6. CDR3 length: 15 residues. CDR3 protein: CASSFYRGPGNTIYF. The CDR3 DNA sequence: TGCGCCAGCAGCTTTTACAGGGGTCCCGGAAACACCATATATTTT.

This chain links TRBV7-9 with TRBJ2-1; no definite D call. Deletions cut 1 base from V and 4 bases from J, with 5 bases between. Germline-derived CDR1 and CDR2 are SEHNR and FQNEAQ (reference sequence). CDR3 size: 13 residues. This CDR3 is CASSLDEYNEQFF. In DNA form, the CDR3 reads TGTGCCAGCAGCTTAGACGAGTACAATGAGCAGTTCTTC.

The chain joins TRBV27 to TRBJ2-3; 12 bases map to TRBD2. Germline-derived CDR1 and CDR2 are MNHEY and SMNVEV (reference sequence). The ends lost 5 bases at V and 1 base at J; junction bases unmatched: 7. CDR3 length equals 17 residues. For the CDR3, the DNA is TGTGCCAGCAGTCCAGGACTAGCGGGATACGGCACAGATACGCAGTATTTT. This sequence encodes CASSPGLAGYGTDTQYF.

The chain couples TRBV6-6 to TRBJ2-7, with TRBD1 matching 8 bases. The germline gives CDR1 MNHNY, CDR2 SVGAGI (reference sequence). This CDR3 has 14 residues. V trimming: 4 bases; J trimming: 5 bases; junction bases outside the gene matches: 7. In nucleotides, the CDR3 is TGTGCCAGCAGTTGGGGGACAGGAACGAACGAGCAGTACTTC. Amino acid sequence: CASSWGTGTNEQYF.

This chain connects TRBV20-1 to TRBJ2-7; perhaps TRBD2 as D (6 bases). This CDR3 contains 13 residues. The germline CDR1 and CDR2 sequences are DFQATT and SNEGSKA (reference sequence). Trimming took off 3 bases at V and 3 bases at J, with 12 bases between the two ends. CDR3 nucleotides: TGCAGTGCTAGTACGGCGGGACTCTACGAGCAGTACTTC. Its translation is CSASTAGLYEQYF.

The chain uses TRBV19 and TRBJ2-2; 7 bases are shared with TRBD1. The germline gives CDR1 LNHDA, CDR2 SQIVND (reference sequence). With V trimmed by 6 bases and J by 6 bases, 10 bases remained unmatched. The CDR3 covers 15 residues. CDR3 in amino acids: CASRTDRAGAGELFF. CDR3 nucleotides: TGTGCCAGTAGGACTGACAGGGCGGGCGCCGGGGAGCTGTTTTTT.

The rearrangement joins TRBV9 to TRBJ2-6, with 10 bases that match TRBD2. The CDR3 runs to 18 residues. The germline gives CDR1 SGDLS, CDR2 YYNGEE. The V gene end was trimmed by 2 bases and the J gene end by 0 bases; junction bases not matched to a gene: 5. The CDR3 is CASSVDGTSVSGANVLTF. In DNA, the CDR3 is TGTGCCAGCAGCGTGGACGGGACTAGCGTCTCTGGGGCCAACGTCCTGACTTTC.